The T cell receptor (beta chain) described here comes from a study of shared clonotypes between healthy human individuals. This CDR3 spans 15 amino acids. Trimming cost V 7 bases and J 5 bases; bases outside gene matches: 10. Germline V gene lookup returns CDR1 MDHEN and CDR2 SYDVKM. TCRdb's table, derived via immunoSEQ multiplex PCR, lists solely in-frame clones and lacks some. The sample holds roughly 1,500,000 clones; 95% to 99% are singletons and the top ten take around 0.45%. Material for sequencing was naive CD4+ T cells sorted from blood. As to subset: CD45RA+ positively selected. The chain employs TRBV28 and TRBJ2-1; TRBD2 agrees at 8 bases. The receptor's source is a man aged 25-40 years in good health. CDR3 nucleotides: TGTGCCAGCACCTCACTAGCGGAGAATCACAATGAGCAGTTCTTC. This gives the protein CASTSLAENHNEQFF.